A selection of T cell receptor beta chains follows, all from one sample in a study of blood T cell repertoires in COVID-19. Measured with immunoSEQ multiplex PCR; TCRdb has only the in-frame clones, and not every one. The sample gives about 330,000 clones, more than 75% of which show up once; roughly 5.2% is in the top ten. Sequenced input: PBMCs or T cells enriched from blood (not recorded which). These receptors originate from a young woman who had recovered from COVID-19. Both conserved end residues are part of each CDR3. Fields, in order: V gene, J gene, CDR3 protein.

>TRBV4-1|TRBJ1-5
CASSQDEGGYQPQHF
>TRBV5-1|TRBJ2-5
CASSPSPEETQYF
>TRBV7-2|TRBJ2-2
CASSSGVELFF
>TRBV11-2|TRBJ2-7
CASSRSLAGGPYEQYF
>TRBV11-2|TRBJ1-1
CASSLLGRGLARVPEAFF
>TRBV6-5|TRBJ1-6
CASQQSYNSPLHF
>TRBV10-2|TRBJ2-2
CASRPGLAGSPGELFF
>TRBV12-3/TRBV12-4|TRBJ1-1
CASSVTPHTEAFF
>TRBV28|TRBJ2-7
CASSSSYEQYF
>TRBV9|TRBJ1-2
CASSVASSDYGYTF
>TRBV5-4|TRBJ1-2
CASSLTGGSYGYTF
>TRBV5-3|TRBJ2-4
CARSGYRGRVAKNIQYF
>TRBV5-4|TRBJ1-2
CASSLEAGQPYGYTF
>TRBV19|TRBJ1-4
CASSSIDSDVEKLFF
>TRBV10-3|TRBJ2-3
CAIGASGGDTDTQYF
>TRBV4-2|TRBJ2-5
CASSPSPGLAGYREETQYF
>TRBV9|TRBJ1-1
CASSPNRAAEAFF
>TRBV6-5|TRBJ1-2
CASSTSTGTIEGYTF
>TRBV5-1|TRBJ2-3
CASSYSTSGGGTDTQYF
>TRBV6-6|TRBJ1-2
CASMGNRGGYTF
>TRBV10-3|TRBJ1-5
CAIRDPTGETDQPQHF
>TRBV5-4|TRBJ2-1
CASSTPFSGGNNEQFF
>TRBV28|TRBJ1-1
CASSLPGYTEAFF
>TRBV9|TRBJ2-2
CASSVTGQGGAGELFF
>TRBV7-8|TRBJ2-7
CASSFGVMTSPYEQYF
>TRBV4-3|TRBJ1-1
CASSQVAGTGDLEAFF
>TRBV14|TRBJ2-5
CASSQDREPLLETQYF
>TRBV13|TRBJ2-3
CASSTRDRGTHTQYF
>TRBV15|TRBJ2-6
CATSRDPGSGANVLTF
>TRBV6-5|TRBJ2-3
CASSTLGGDTQYF
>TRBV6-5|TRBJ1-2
CASSYRGPTGYSGYTF
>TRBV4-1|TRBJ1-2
CASSQDLQKTNYGYTF
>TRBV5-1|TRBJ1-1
CASSLTGQGSLPNTEAFF
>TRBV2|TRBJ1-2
CASRFDTSYGYTF
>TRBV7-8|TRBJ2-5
CASQPGGRETQYF
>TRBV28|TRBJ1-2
CASSLFAVGGYTF
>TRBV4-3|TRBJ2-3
CASSLLYGREAEAQYF
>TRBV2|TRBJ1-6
CASSQYGGRGTSPLHF
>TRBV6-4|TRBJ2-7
CASSDRGQHLSYEQYF
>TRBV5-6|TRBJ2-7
CASSPGGGNSYEQYF
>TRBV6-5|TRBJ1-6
CASSQTQAPLHF
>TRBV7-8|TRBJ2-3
CASSLIPGTSGGDTQYF
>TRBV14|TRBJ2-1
CASSQERGNEQFF
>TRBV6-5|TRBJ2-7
CASSSTYEQYF
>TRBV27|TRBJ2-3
CASSSDWTSNTQYF
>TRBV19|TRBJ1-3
CASSISAGSSGNTIYF
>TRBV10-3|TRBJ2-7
CAISDVAGNSYEQYF
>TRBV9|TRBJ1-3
CASSVSGGSGNTIYF
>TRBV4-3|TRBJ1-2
CASSQPPPTRQGRPYGYTF
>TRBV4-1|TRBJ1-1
CASSQAETGLFRHTEAFF
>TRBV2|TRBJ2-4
CASSGGLAKNIQYF
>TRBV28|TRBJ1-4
CASSSRQGEREKLFF
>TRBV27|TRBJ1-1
CASSLARGRGMNTEAFF
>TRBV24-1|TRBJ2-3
CATSHQTGGTDTQYF
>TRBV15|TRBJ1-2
CATSREDRVGGYTF
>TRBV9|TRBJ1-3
CASSPGGLSSGNTIYF
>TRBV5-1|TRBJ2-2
CASSSTGQANTGELFF
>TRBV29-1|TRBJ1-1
CSFRDRVDTEAFF